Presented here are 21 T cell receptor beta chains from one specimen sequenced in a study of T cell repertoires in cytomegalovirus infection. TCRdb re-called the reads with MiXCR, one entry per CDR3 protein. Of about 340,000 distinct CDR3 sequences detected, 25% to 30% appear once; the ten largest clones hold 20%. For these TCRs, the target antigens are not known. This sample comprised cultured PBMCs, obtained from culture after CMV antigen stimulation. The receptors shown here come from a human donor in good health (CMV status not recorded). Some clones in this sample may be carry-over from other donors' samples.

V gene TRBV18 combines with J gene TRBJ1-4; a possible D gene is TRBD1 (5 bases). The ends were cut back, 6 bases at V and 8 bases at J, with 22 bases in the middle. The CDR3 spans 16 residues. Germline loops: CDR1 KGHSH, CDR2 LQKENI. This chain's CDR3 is CASSTASGGLGEKLFF. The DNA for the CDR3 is TGTGCCAGCTCGACAGCGAGCGGGGGATTGGGCGAAAAACTGTTTTTT.

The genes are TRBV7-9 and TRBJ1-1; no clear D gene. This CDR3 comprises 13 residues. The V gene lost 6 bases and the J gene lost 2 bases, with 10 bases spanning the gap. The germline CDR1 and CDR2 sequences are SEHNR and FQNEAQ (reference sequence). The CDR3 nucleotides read TGTGCCAGCAGTTCCGCCCTAAACACTGAAGCTTTCTTT. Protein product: CASSSALNTEAFF.

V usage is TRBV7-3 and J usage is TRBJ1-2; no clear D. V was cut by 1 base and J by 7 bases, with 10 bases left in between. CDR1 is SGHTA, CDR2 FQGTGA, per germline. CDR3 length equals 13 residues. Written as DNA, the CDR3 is TGTGCCAGCAGCTTAAGTAGGGATTCTGGCTACACCTTC. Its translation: CASSLSRDSGYTF.

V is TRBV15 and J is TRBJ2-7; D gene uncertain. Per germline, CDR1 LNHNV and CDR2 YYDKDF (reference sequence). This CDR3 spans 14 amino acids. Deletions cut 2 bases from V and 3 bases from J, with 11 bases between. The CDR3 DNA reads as TGTGCCACCAGCAGACTATCAAACCTCTACGAGCAGTACTTC. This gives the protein CATSRLSNLYEQYF.

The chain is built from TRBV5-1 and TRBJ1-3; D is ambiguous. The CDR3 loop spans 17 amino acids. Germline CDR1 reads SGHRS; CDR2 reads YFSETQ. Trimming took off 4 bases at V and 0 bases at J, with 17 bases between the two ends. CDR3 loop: CASSPQVLPASGNTIYF. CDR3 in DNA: TGCGCCAGCAGCCCCCAGGTCCTGCCAGCCTCTGGAAACACCATATATTTT. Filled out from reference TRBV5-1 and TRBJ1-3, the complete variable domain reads KAGVTQTPRYLIKTRGQQVTLSCSPISGHRSVSWYQQTPGQGLQFLFEYFSETQRNKGNFPGRFSGRQFSNSRSEMNVSTLELGDSALYLCASSPQVLPASGNTIYFGEGSWLTVV.

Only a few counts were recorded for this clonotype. The CDR3: CASIKEYGLGVYEQYF. In DNA, the CDR3 is TGTGCCAGCATCAAAGAATATGGACTAGGGGTCTACGAGCAGTACTTC. The V and J genes are TRBV5-6 and TRBJ2-7; the match to TRBD2 covers 7 bases. The CDR3 covers 16 residues. V lost 6 bases, J lost 3 bases, and 15 bases stayed unmatched. Germline CDR1 is SGHDT and CDR2 is YYEEEE.

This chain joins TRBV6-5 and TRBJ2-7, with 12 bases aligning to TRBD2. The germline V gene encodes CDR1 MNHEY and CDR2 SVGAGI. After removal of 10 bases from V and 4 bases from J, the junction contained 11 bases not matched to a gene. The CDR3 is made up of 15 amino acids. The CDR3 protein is CATEGLTSGSYEQYF. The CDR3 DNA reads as TGTGCCACCGAAGGTTTGACTAGCGGGAGTTACGAGCAGTACTTC.

The DNA of the CDR3 is TGTGCCAGCAGTCCCGTAGGGTATAACACCGGGGAGCTGTTTTTT. Encoded protein: CASSPVGYNTGELFF. J is TRBJ2-2 and V is TRBV6-5; D uncertain. The CDR3 loop spans 15 amino acids. Looked up from germline, CDR1 is MNHEY and CDR2 is SVGAGI. Trimming took 5 bases from V and 2 from J, leaving 12 bases between them.

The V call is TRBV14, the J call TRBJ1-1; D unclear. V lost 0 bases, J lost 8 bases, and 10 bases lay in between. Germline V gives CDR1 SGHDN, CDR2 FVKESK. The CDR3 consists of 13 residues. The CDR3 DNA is TGTGCCAGCAGCCAAGATATCAAACAAGAAGCTTTCTTT. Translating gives CASSQDIKQEAFF.

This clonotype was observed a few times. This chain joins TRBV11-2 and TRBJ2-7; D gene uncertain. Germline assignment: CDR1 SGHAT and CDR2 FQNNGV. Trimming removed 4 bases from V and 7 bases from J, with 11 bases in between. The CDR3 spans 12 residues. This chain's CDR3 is CASSSKAREQYF. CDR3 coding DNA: TGTGCCAGCAGCTCGAAAGCCAGGGAGCAGTACTTC.

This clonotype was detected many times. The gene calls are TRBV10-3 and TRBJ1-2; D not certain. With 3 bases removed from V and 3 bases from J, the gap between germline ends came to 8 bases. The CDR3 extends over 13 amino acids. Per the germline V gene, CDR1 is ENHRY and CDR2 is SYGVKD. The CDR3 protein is CAISDKWDYGYTF. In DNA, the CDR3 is TGTGCCATCAGTGATAAGTGGGACTATGGCTACACCTTC.

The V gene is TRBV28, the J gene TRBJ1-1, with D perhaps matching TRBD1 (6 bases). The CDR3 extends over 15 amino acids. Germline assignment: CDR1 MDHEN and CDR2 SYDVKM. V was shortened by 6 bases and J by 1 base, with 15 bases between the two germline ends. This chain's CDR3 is CASSRLLTGNTEAFF. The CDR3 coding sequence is TGTGCCAGCAGCCGACTTCTGACAGGGAACACTGAAGCTTTCTTT.

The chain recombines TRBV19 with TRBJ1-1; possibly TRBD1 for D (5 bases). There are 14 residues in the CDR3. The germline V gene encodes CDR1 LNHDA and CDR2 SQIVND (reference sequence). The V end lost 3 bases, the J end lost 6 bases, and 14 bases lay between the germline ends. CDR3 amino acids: CASSMGSRGAEAFF. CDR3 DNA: TGTGCCAGTAGTATGGGCAGCCGAGGGGCTGAAGCTTTCTTT.

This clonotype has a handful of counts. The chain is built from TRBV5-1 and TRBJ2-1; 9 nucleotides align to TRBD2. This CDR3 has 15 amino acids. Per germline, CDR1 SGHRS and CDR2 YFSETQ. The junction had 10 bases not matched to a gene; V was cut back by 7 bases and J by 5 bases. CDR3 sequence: CASSRGGRANNEQFF. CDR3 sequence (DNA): TGCGCCAGCTCCCGAGGCGGGAGGGCCAACAATGAGCAGTTCTTC.

CDR3 in DNA: TGTGCCAGCAGCTTAACCGGGACTACAGGAGAGACCCAGTACTTC. Protein sequence: CASSLTGTTGETQYF. This chain uses TRBV11-2 with TRBJ2-5, with 7 bases lining up with TRBD2. Trimming removed 2 bases from V and 4 bases from J; junction bases left unmatched: 7. Looked up from germline, CDR1 is SGHAT and CDR2 is FQNNGV. This CDR3 spans 15 amino acids.

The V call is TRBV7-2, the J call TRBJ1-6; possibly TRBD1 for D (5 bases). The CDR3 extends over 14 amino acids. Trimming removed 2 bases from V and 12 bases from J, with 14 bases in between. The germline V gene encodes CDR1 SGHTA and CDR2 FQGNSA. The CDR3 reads CASSLSRVLGPLHF. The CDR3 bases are TGTGCCAGCAGCTTATCCAGGGTTTTAGGACCCCTCCACTTT.

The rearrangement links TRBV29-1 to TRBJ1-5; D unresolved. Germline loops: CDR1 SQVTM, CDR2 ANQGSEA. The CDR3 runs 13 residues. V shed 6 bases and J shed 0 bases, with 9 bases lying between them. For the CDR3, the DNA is TGCAGCGTCCAGCCCCATAGCAATCAGCCCCAGCATTTT. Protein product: CSVQPHSNQPQHF.

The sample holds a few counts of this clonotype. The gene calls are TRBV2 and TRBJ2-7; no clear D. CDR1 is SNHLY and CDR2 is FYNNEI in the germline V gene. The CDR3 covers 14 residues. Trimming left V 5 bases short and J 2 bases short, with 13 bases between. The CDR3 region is CASSPQVVTYEQYF. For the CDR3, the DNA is TGTGCCAGCAGTCCCCAGGTGGTGACCTACGAGCAGTACTTC.

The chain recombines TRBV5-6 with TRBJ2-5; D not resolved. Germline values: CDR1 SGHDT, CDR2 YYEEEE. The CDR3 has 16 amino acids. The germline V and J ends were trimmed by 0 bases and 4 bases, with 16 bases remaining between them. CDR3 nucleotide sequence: TGTGCCAGCAGCTTGGGGTACGGGCCGCAGAGAGAGACCCAGTACTTC. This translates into CASSLGYGPQRETQYF.

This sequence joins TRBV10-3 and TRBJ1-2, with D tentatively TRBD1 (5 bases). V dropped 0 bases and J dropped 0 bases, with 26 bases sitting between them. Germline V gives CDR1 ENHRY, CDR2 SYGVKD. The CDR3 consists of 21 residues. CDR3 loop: CAISESIFVEQGAGTNYGYTF. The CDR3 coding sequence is TGTGCCATCAGTGAGTCGATTTTCGTGGAGCAGGGCGCCGGGACTAACTATGGCTACACCTTC.

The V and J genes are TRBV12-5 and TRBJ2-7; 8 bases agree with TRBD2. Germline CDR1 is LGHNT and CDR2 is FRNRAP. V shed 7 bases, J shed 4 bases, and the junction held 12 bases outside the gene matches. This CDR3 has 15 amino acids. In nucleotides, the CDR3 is TGTGCTAGTGCTTCCGAGGTAGCGGGATTGTACGAGCAGTACTTC. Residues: CASASEVAGLYEQYF.